This T cell receptor (beta chain) was sequenced for a study of blood T cell repertoires in COVID-19. Study-level information: The origin of the acute and convalescent COVID-19 samples was the United States, Italy and Spain. In each case, the material was cDNA or gDNA derived from T cells, B-cell-depleted T cells, or PBMCs.

Enrollment of patients from Seattle took place during active infection, with longitudinal follow-up. Authors' methods: Estimated nucleated cell counts came from reference gene primer amplification. Clones were read by immunoSEQ multiplex PCR, and TCRdb kept only the in-frame ones, dropping some. From that table come the V and J calls and clone size; the DNA was used to work out D and trimming. The repertoire consists of 200,000 to 250,000 clones, with around 87% occurring once and the leading ten covering roughly a tenth. After removal of 2 bases from V and 2 bases from J, the junction contained 3 bases not matched to a gene. The CDR3 loop spans 15 amino acids. Germline V gene sequence: CDR1 LGHNA, CDR2 YNFKEQ.

This rearrangement joins TRBV4-2 to TRBJ1-5, with TRBD1 identical over 7 bases. Sequencing was carried out using peripheral blood. This receptor was identified in a woman between 50 and 59 years old with COVID-19, enrolled during active disease. The CDR3 coding sequence is TGTGCCAGCAGCCAAACAGGGGAGGGCAATCAGCCCCAGCATTTT. Protein: CASSQTGEGNQPQHF.